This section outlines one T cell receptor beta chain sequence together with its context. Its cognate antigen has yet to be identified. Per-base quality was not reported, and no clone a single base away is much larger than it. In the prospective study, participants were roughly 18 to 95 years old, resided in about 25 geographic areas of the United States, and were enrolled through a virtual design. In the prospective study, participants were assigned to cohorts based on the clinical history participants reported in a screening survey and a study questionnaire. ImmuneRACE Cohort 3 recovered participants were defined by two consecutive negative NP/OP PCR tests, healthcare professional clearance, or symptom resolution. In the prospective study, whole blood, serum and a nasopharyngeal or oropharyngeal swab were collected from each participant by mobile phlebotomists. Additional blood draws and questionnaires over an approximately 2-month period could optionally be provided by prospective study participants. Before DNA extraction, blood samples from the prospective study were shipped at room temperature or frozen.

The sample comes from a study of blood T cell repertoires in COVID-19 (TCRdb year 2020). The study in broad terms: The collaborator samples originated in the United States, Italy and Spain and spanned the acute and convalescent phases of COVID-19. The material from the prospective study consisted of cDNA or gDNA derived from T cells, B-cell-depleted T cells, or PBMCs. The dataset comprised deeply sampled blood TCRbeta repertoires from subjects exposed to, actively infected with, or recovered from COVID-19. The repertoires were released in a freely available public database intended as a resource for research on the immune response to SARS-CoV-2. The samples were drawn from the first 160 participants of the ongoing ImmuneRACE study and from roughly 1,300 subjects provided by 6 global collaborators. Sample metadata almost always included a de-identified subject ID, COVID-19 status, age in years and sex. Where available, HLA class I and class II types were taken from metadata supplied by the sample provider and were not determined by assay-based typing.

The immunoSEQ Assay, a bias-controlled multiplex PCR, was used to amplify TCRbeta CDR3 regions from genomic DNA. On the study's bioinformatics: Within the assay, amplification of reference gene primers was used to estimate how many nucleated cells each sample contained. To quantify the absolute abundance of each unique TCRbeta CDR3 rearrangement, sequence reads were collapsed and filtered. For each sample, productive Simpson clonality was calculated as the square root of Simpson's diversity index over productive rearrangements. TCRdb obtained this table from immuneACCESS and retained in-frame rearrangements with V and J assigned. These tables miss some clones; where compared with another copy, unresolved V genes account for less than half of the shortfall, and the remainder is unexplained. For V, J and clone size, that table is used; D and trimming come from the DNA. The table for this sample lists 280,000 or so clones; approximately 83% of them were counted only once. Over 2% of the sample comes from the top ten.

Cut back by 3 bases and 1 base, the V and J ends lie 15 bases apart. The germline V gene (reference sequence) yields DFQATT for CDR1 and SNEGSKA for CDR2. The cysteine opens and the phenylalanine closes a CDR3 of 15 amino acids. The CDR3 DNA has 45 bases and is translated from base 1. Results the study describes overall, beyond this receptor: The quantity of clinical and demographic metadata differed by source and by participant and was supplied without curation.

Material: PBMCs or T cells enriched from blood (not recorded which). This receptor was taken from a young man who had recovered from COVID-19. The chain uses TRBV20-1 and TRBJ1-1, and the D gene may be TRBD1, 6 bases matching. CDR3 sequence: CSASIMGAKNTEAFF. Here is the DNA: TGCAGTGCTAGTATTATGGGGGCGAAGAACACTGAAGCTTTCTTT.